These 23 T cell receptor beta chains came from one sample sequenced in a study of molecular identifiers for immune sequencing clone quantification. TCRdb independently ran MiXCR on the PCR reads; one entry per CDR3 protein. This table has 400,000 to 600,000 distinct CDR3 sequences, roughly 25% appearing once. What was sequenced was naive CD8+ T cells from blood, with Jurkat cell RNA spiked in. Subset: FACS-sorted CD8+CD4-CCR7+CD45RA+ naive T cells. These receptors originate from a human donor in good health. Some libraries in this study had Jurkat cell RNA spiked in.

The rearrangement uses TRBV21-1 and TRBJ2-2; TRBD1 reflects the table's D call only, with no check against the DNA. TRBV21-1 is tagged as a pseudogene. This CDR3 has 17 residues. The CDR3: CTSRTRPGQLNTGELFF. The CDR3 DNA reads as TGTACCAGCAGAACTAGACCGGGACAGCTGAACACCGGGGAGCTGTTTTTT.

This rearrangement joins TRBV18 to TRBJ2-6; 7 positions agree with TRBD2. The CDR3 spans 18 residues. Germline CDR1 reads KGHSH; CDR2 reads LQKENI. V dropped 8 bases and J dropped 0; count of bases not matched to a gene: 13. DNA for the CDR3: TGTGCCAGCACACGGGAGGACGAACTACACTCTGGGGCCAACGTCCTGACTTTC. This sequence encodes CASTREDELHSGANVLTF.

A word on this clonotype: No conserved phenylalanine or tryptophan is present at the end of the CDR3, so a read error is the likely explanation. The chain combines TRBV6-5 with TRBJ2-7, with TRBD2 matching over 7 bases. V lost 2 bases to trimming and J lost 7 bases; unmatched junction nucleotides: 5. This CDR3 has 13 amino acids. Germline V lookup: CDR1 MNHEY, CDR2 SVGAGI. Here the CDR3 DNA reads TGTGCCAGCAGTTACGGGCGGGGGAGGGAGCAGTACCTC. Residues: CASSYGRGREQYL.

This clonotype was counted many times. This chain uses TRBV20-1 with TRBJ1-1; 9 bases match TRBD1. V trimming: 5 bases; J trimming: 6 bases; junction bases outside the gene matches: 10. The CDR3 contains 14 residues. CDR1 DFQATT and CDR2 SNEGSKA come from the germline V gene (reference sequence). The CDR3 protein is CSAPRTGEPSEAFF. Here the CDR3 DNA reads TGCAGTGCTCCACGGACAGGGGAGCCGTCTGAAGCTTTCTTT.

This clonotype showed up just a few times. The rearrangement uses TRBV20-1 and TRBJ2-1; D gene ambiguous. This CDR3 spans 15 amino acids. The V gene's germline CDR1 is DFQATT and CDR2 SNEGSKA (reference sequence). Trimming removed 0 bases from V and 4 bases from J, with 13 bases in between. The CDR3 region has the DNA TGCAGTGCTAGAGATGGGGATTTTGGGTACAATGAGCAGTTCTTC. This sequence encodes CSARDGDFGYNEQFF.

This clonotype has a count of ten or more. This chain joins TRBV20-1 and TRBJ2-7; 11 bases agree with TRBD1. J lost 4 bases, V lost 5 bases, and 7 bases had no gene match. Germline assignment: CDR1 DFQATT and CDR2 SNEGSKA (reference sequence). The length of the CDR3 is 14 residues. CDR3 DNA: TGCAGTGCTGGGACAGGGGGTTTTGTGTACGAGCAGTACTTC. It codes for CSAGTGGFVYEQYF.

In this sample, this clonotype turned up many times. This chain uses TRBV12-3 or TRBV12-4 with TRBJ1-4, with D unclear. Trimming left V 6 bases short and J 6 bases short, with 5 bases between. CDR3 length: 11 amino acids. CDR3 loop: CASSEDEKLFF. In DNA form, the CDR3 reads TGTGCCAGCAGCGAAGATGAAAAACTGTTTTTT.

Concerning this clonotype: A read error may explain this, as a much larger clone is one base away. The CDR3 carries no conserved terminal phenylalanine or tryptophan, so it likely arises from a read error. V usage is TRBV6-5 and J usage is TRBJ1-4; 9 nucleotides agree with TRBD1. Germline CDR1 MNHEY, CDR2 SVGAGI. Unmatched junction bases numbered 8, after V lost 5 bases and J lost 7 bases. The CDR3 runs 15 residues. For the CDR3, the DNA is TGTGCCAGCAGTCCCCGGGACAGGGTCTCTGAAAAACTGTTTCTT. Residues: CASSPRDRVSEKLFL.

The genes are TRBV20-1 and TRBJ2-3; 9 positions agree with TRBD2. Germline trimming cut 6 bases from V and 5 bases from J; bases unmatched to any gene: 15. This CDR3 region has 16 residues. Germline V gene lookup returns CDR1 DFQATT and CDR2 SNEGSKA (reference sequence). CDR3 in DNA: TGCAGTGCCTCCTCCTTGTTAGCGGGAGTAGGAGATACGCAGTATTTT. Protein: CSASSLLAGVGDTQYF.

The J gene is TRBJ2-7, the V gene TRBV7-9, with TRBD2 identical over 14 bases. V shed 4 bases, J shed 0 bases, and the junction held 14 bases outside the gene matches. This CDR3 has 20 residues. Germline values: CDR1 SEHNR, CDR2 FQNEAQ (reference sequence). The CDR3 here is CASSSTRLAGGPRSSYEQYF. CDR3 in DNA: TGTGCCAGCAGCTCCACCCGACTAGCGGGGGGGCCACGAAGCTCCTACGAGCAGTACTTC.

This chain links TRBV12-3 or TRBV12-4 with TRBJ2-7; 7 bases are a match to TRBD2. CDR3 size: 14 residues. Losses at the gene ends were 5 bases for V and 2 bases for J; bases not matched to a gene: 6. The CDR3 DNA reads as TGTGCCAGCAGTGCGAGGGCGGGAGCCTACGAGCAGTACTTC. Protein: CASSARAGAYEQYF.

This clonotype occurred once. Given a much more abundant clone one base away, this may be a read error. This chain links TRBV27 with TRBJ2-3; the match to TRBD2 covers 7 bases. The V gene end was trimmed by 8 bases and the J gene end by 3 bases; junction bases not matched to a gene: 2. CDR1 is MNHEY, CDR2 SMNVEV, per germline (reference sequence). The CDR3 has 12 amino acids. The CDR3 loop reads CASGRETDTQYF. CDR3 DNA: TGTGCCAGCGGGAGGGAGACAGATACGCAGTATTTT.

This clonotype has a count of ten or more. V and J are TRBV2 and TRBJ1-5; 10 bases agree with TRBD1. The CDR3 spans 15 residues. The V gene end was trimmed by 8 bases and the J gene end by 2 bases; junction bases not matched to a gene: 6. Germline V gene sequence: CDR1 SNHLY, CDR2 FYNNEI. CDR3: CASGWDRGGNQPQHF. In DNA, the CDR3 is TGTGCCAGCGGTTGGGACAGGGGTGGCAATCAGCCCCAGCATTTT.

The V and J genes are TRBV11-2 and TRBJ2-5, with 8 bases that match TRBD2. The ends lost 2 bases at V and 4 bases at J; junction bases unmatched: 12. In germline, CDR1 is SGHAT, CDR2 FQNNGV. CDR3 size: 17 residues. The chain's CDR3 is CASSLRVAGPDRETQYF. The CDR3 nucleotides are TGTGCCAGCAGCTTAAGGGTAGCGGGGCCCGACAGAGAGACCCAGTACTTC.

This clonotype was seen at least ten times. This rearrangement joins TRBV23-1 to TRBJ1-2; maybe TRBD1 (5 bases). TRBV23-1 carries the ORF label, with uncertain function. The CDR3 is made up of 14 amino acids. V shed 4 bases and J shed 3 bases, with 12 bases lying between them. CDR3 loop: CASSPWDGHYGYTF. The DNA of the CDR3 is TGCGCCAGCAGTCCCTGGGACGGACACTATGGCTACACCTTC.

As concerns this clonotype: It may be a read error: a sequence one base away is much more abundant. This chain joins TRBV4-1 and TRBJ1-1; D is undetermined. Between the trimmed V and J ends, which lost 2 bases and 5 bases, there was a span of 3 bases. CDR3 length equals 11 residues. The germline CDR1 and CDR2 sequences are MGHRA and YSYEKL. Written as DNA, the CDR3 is TGCGCCAGCAGCCAAAAGACTGAAGCTTTCTTT. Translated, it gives CASSQKTEAFF.

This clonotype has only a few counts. The CDR3 DNA reads as TGCGCCAGCAGCCTCTTCCTGGGTCGGGAGACCCAGTACTTC. Its protein product is CASSLFLGRETQYF. The chain combines TRBV4-1 with TRBJ2-5; D is ambiguous. Trimming shortened V by 4 bases and J by 5 bases, and 14 bases separated the two germline ends. CDR1 is MGHRA, CDR2 YSYEKL, per germline. The CDR3 has 14 amino acids.

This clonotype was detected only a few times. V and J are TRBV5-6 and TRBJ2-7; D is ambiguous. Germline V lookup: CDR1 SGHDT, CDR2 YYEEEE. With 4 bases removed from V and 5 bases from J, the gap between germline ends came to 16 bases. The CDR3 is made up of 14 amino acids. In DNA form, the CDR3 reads TGTGCCAGCAGCCGAAGTGGATCCTCGGACGAGCAGTACTTC. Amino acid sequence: CASSRSGSSDEQYF. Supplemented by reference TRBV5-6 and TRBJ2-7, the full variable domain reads DAGVTQSPTHLIKTRGQQVTLRCSPKSGHDTVSWYQQALGQGPQFIFQYYEEEERQRGNFPDRFSGHQFPNYSSELNVNALLLGDSALYLCASSRSGSSDEQYFGPGTRLTVT.

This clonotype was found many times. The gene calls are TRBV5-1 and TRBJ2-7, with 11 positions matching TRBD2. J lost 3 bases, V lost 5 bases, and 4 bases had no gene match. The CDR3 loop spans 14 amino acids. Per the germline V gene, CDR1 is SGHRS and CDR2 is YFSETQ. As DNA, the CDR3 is TGCGCCAGCAGACTAGCGGGGGACAACTACGAGCAGTACTTC. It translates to CASRLAGDNYEQYF.

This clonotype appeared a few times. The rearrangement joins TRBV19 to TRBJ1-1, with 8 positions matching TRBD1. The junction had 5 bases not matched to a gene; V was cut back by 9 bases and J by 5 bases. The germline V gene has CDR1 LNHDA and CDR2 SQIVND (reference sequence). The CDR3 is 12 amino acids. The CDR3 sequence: CASSRGQTEAFF. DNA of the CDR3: TGTGCCAGCAGCAGGGGGCAAACTGAAGCTTTCTTT. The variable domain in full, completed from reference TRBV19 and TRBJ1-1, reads DGGITQSPKYLFRKEGQNVTLSCEQNLNHDAMYWYRQDPGQGLRLIYYSQIVNDFQKGDIAEGYSVSREKKESFPLTVTSAQKNPTAFYLCASSRGQTEAFFGQGTRLTVV.

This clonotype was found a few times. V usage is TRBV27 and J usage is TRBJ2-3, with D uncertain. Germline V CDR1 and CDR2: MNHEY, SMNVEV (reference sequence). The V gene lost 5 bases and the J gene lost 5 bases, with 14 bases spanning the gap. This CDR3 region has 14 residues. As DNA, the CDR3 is TGTGCCAGCAGTCCTCCGGGTCCCAGAGATACGCAGTATTTT. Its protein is CASSPPGPRDTQYF.

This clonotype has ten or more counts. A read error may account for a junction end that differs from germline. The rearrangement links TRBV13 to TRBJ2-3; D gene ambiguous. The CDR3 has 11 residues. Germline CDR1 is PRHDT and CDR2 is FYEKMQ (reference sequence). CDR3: CASSYDNRVAF. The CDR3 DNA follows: TGTGCCAGCAGCTACGACAACCGAGTCGCTTTT.

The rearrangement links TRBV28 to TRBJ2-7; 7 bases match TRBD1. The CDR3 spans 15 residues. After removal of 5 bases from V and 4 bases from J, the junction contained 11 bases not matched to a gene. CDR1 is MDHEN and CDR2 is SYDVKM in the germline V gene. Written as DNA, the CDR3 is TGTGCCAGCAGTCCCGGGACAGCTAACATTTACGAGCAGTACTTC. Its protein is CASSPGTANIYEQYF.